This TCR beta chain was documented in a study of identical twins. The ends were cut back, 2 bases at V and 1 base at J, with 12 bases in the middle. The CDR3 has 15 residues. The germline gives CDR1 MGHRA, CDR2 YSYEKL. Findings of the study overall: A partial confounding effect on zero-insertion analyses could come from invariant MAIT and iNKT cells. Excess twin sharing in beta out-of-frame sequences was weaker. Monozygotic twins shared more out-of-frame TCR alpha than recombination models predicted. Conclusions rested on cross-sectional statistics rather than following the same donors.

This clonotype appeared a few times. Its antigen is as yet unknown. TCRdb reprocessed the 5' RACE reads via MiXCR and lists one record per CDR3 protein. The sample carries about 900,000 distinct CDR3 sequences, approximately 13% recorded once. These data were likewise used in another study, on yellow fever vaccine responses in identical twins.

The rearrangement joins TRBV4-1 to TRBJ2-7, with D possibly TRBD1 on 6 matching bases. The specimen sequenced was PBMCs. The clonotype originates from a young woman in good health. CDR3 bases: TGCGCCAGCAGCCAAATCGAGGACAGTTCCTACGAGCAGTACGTC. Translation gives CASSQIEDSSYEQYV.